One and the same sample provided the 29 T cell receptor beta chains below, sequenced in a study of naive CD8 T cells in extremely preterm neonates (dated by TCRdb to the late 2010s). Libraries were constructed by the immunoSEQ multiplex PCR assay. TCRdb obtained this table from immuneACCESS and retained in-frame rearrangements with V and J assigned. These tables miss some clones; where compared with another copy, unresolved V genes account for less than half of the shortfall, and the remainder is unexplained. This sample has 8,000 or so clones in its table, and 98% of those were observed once. Clones ranked in the top ten supply about 0.35% of the sample. Term cord blood came from five elective full-term cesarean deliveries at about 36-41 weeks of gestation, without labor or rupture of membranes. Input material: naive CD8+ T cells from cord blood. The receptors were gathered from a newborn in good health.

J is TRBJ1-6 and V is TRBV27; 7 bases agree with TRBD1. V shed 2 bases and J 14 bases; nucleotides not matched to a gene: 6. This CDR3 contains 13 residues. Germline values: CDR1 MNHEY, CDR2 SMNVEV (reference sequence). CDR3 DNA sequence: TGTGCCAGCAGTTTAATGGCAGGGGGAGCCCTCCACTTT. Its translation: CASSLMAGGALHF.

The J gene is TRBJ2-7, the V gene TRBV2, with 14 nucleotides matching TRBD2. The CDR3 runs 15 residues. Trimming at V came to 6 bases and at J to 1 base, leaving 2 bases not matched to a gene. Per germline, CDR1 SNHLY and CDR2 FYNNEI. The CDR3 region is CASRGLAGASYEQYF. The CDR3 DNA sequence: TGTGCCAGCAGGGGACTAGCGGGGGCATCCTACGAGCAGTACTTC.

The DNA of the CDR3 is TGTGCCACCAGCAGTCCCGGGACAGCCTACGAGCAGTACTTC. This sequence encodes CATSSPGTAYEQYF. V gene TRBV15 combines with J gene TRBJ2-7; TRBD1 matches at 7 bases. The CDR3 covers 14 residues. V shed 3 bases and J 2 bases; nucleotides not matched to a gene: 4. CDR1 and CDR2 (germline): LNHNV, YYDKDF (reference sequence).

The CDR3 here is CASGGGMVHEQYF. The CDR3 coding sequence is TGTGCCAGCGGTGGGGGGATGGTCCACGAGCAGTACTTC. The rearrangement uses TRBV5-6 and TRBJ2-5, with D tentatively TRBD2 (6 bases). The J call may be faulty, since TRBJ2-7 better matches the DNA end. Germline V gene data show CDR1 as SGHDT and CDR2 as YYEEEE. The length of the CDR3 is 13 residues.

This clone was seen only once. V is TRBV9 and J is TRBJ1-2; TRBD1 agrees at 10 bases. CDR1 SGDLS and CDR2 YYNGEE come from the germline V gene. V shed 3 bases, J shed 6 bases, and the junction held 5 bases outside the gene matches. CDR3 size: 14 residues. The CDR3 nucleotides are TGTGCCAGCAGCGGGACAGGGGGTGTTAATGGCTACACCTTC. Translated, it gives CASSGTGGVNGYTF.

This sequence joins TRBV18 and TRBJ2-1; D is possibly TRBD1 (6 bases). With 3 bases removed from V and 9 bases from J, the gap between germline ends came to 9 bases. Germline values: CDR1 KGHSH, CDR2 LQKENI. This CDR3 is built from 12 residues. The CDR3 bases are TGTGCCAGCTCACCGCAGGGGAGTGAGCAGTTCTTC. This translates into CASSPQGSEQFF.

The chain recombines TRBV30 with TRBJ1-2; 10 nucleotides align to TRBD1. V shed 6 bases and J 6 bases; nucleotides not matched to a gene: 7. CDR1 is GTSNPN, CDR2 SVGIG, per germline (reference sequence). CDR3 size: 13 residues. The CDR3 region is CACPKDRGNGYTF. CDR3 coding DNA: TGTGCCTGTCCTAAGGACAGGGGGAATGGCTACACCTTC.

This clone was observed a single time. The sample carries other DNA sequences with the same CDR3. The V and J genes are TRBV4-2 and TRBJ2-1, with 12 bases aligning to TRBD2. The junction had 8 bases not matched to a gene; V was cut back by 4 bases and J by 10 bases. Germline V gene sequence: CDR1 LGHNA, CDR2 YNFKEQ. The CDR3 spans 15 residues. CDR3 in DNA: TGTGCCAGCAGCCCTCTAGCGGGGGGGCCAGGCGAGCAGTTCTTC. This gives the protein CASSPLAGGPGEQFF.

This clone was counted a single time. The V call is TRBV6-5, the J call TRBJ2-5, with D perhaps TRBD2 (7 bases). The CDR3 runs 16 residues. Trimming took 2 bases from V and 5 from J, leaving 18 bases between them. Germline-derived CDR1 and CDR2 are MNHEY and SVGAGI. DNA for the CDR3: TGTGCCAGCAGTTACGGGCAGGGGACTAATTTGGAGACCCAGTACTTC. Translated, it gives CASSYGQGTNLETQYF.

This sequence joins TRBV16 and TRBJ2-5; D remains unclear. This CDR3 has 12 amino acids. V was clipped by 4 bases and J by 5 bases, with 8 bases between them. Germline values: CDR1 KGHSY, CDR2 FQNENV. The CDR3 region has the DNA TGTGCCAGCAGCCTGTACTTGGAGACCCAGTACTTC. It is translated as CASSLYLETQYF.

The chain uses TRBV7-9 and TRBJ2-1; 7 bases agree with TRBD1. The CDR3 loop spans 12 amino acids. With V trimmed by 4 bases and J by 7 bases, 1 base remained unmatched. The V gene's germline CDR1 is SEHNR and CDR2 FQNEAQ (reference sequence). In nucleotides, the CDR3 is TGTGCCAGCAGCTCCAGGGGGAATGAGCAGTTCTTC. Translated: CASSSRGNEQFF. Filled out from reference TRBV7-9 and TRBJ2-1, the complete variable domain reads DTGVSQNPRHKITKRGQNVTFRCDPISEHNRLYWYRQTLGQGPEFLTYFQNEAQLEKSRLLSDRFSAERPKGSFSTLEIQRTEQGDSAMYLCASSSRGNEQFFGPGTRLTVL.

The V and J genes are TRBV5-8 and TRBJ2-5, with TRBD1 matching 9 bases. The CDR3 spans 15 residues. The germline V gene has CDR1 SGHTS and CDR2 YDEGEE. Germline trimming cut 1 base from V and 4 bases from J; bases unmatched to any gene: 5. CDR3 DNA sequence: TGTGCCAGCAGCTTGTGGGGGACAGGGTCAGAGACCCAGTACTTC. Protein: CASSLWGTGSETQYF.

CDR3: CAWSTQGSAEQYF. The CDR3 DNA sequence: TGTGCCTGGAGTACACAGGGATCCGCCGAGCAGTACTTC. The rearrangement uses TRBV30 and TRBJ2-7; TRBD1 might be the D (6 bases). The CDR3 runs 13 residues. V gave up 2 bases and J gave up 6 bases, with 14 bases separating them. From germline, CDR1 is GTSNPN and CDR2 SVGIG (reference sequence).

Only one count was recorded for this clone. The J gene is TRBJ1-2, the V gene TRBV4-2; 8 nucleotides match TRBD1. The CDR3 runs 17 residues. Germline V gene data show CDR1 as LGHNA and CDR2 as YNFKEQ. V was pared by 3 bases and J by 0 bases, with 9 bases of the junction left unmatched. CDR3 region: CASSHLGQELANYGYTF. The CDR3 coding sequence is TGTGCCAGCAGCCATTTGGGACAGGAGTTGGCTAACTATGGCTACACCTTC.

This CDR3 is CASSPRWRAPYEQYF. DNA for the CDR3: TGTGCCAGCAGCCCTCGGTGGCGGGCCCCCTACGAGCAGTACTTC. The chain has TRBV5-6 and TRBJ2-7; possibly TRBD2 for D (5 bases). This CDR3 comprises 15 residues. Germline CDR1 SGHDT, CDR2 YYEEEE. Trimming took off 4 bases at V and 2 bases at J, with 16 bases between the two ends.

The V gene is TRBV11-3, the J gene TRBJ2-1; unclear D gene. The CDR3 is made up of 15 amino acids. Germline CDR1 is SGHNT and CDR2 is YENEEA. The V end lost 1 base, the J end lost 0 bases, and 7 bases lay between the germline ends. The CDR3 DNA sequence: TGTGCCAGCAGCTTAGCGCCCAGCTCCTACAATGAGCAGTTCTTC. Its translation is CASSLAPSSYNEQFF.

CDR3 bases: TGCGCCAGCAGCTTCGGGGGGGCGAACGAGCAGTACTTC. Its translation is CASSFGGANEQYF. J is TRBJ2-7 and V is TRBV4-1; 8 bases agree with TRBD2. Per the germline V gene, CDR1 is MGHRA and CDR2 is YSYEKL. V shed 5 bases, J shed 5 bases, and the junction held 5 bases outside the gene matches. CDR3 length equals 13 residues.

The rearrangement links TRBV11-2 to TRBJ2-7; 11 bases align to TRBD1. The CDR3 extends over 15 amino acids. Germline-derived CDR1 and CDR2 are SGHAT and FQNNGV. The junction had 6 bases not matched to a gene; V was cut back by 5 bases and J by 3 bases. CDR3 sequence reads: CASSHGGTGGYEQYF. CDR3 nucleotide sequence: TGTGCCAGCAGCCACGGCGGGACAGGGGGCTACGAGCAGTACTTC.

This chain connects TRBV27 to TRBJ2-2, with 10 bases that match TRBD2. V gave up 6 bases and J gave up 3 bases; unmatched junction bases: 4. The CDR3 is 15 amino acids. Germline CDR1 MNHEY, CDR2 SMNVEV (reference sequence). CDR3 coding DNA: TGTGCCAGCAGATTAGCGGGGGGCTACACCGGGGAGCTGTTTTTT. Protein: CASRLAGGYTGELFF.

This CDR3 reads CASSLGTGSYEQYF. The DNA of the CDR3 is TGTGCCAGCAGTTTAGGGACAGGGTCTTACGAGCAGTACTTC. The J gene is TRBJ2-7, the V gene TRBV27, with 9 bases fitting TRBD1. This CDR3 is 14 amino acids long. The germline V gene has CDR1 MNHEY and CDR2 SMNVEV (reference sequence). With V trimmed by 2 bases and J by 4 bases, 3 bases remained unmatched.

The chain employs TRBV30 and TRBJ1-4; the match to TRBD1 covers 11 bases. This CDR3 region has 14 residues. Unmatched junction bases numbered 5, after V lost 4 bases and J lost 7 bases. Germline loops: CDR1 GTSNPN, CDR2 SVGIG (reference sequence). Written as DNA, the CDR3 is TGTGCCTGGAATTCCGGGACAGGGGGTGAAAAACTGTTTTTT. Its protein is CAWNSGTGGEKLFF. The full variable domain, with the rest looked up from reference TRBV30 and TRBJ1-4, is SQTIHQWPATLVQPVGSPLSLECTVEGTSNPNLYWYRQAAGRGLQLLFYSVGIGQISSEVPQNLSASRPQDRQFILSSKKLLLSDSGFYLCAWNSGTGGEKLFFGSGTQLSVL.

This clone has only one observation. The chain recombines TRBV9 with TRBJ2-3; TRBD2 matches 11 bases. CDR3 length: 16 residues. J was trimmed by 0 bases and V by 4 bases; bases with no gene match: 4. Looked up from germline, CDR1 is SGDLS and CDR2 is YYNGEE. CDR3 nucleotide sequence: TGTGCCAGCAGCCCTTGGACTAGCGGGAGCACAGATACGCAGTATTTT. Its protein product is CASSPWTSGSTDTQYF. Full variable domain (rest looked up from reference TRBV9 and TRBJ2-3): DSGVTQTPKHLITATGQRVTLRCSPRSGDLSVYWYQQSLDQGLQFLIQYYNGEERAKGNILERFSAQQFPDLHSELNLSSLELGDSALYFCASSPWTSGSTDTQYFGPGTRLTVL.

V gene TRBV7-9 combines with J gene TRBJ1-2; 7 nucleotides match TRBD1. The junction had 6 bases not matched to a gene; V was cut back by 5 bases and J by 6 bases. Germline CDR1 SEHNR, CDR2 FQNEAQ (reference sequence). This CDR3 has 13 amino acids. The CDR3 sequence is CASSPRQGDGYTF. CDR3 DNA sequence: TGTGCCAGCAGCCCCCGGCAGGGGGATGGCTACACCTTC. Together with reference TRBV7-9 and TRBJ1-2, the CDR3 gives the full variable domain: DTGVSQNPRHKITKRGQNVTFRCDPISEHNRLYWYRQTLGQGPEFLTYFQNEAQLEKSRLLSDRFSAERPKGSFSTLEIQRTEQGDSAMYLCASSPRQGDGYTFGSGTRLTVV.

V usage is TRBV5-1 and J usage is TRBJ1-4, with a weak D call TRBD1 (6 bases). The CDR3 length is 16 residues. The germline V gene encodes CDR1 SGHRS and CDR2 YFSETQ. V lost 0 bases, J lost 5 bases, and 14 bases lay in between. CDR3 residues: CASSLGLQGLNEKLFF. Written as DNA, the CDR3 is TGCGCCAGCAGCTTGGGACTACAGGGCCTGAATGAAAAACTGTTTTTT.

This chain connects TRBV9 to TRBJ2-7, with unresolved D. There are 12 residues in the CDR3. Trimming removed 0 bases at V and 7 bases at J, with 8 bases between. Germline V lookup: CDR1 SGDLS, CDR2 YYNGEE. The CDR3 sequence: CASSVGVGEQYF. CDR3 nucleotide sequence: TGTGCCAGCAGCGTAGGAGTCGGGGAGCAGTACTTC.

The CDR3 sequence: CASSVLYGYTF. The CDR3 DNA reads TGTGCCAGCAGTGTCCTCTATGGCTACACCTTC. The chain uses TRBV6-1 and TRBJ1-2; D uncertain. This CDR3 has 11 residues. V gave up 4 bases and J gave up 4 bases, with 4 bases separating them. The germline V gene has CDR1 MNHNS and CDR2 SASEGT.

The genes are TRBV4-2 and TRBJ2-5, with 11 bases that match TRBD2. The germline V gene has CDR1 LGHNA and CDR2 YNFKEQ. Trimming cost V 0 bases and J 5 bases; bases outside gene matches: 11. The CDR3 has 18 residues. CDR3 DNA sequence: TGTGCCAGCAGCCAAGATCAAACTAGCGGGGGTACTTGGGAGACCCAGTACTTC. This codes for CASSQDQTSGGTWETQYF.

The chain has TRBV7-2 and TRBJ2-1; 7 positions agree with TRBD1. V shed 1 base and J 5 bases; nucleotides not matched to a gene: 2. The CDR3 is made up of 14 amino acids. Germline lookup yields CDR1 SGHTA and CDR2 FQGNSA. The CDR3 here is CASSLEGQHNEQFF. The CDR3 DNA reads as TGTGCCAGCAGCTTAGAGGGACAGCACAATGAGCAGTTCTTC. Full variable domain (missing parts from reference TRBV7-2 and TRBJ2-1): GAGVSQSPSNKVTEKGKDVELRCDPISGHTALYWYRQSLGQGLEFLIYFQGNSAPDKSGLPSDRFSAERTGGSVSTLTIQRTQQEDSAVYLCASSLEGQHNEQFFGPGTRLTVL.

This sequence joins TRBV5-6 and TRBJ1-2, with D unclear. Germline V gene sequence: CDR1 SGHDT, CDR2 YYEEEE. CDR3 length equals 13 residues. V lost 0 bases and J lost 7, with 10 bases in between. The CDR3 here is CASSLAGPSGYTF. CDR3 sequence (DNA): TGTGCCAGCAGCTTGGCGGGTCCGAGTGGCTACACCTTC.